The 24 T cell receptor beta chains in this list originate from one sample, sequenced in a study of blood T cell repertoires in COVID-19. Assay: immunoSEQ multiplex PCR; the TCRdb copy retains only in-frame clones and omits some. The data hold about 270,000 clones, with around 91% observed a single time. Sequencing used PBMCs or T cells enriched from blood (not recorded which). These receptors were taken from a woman aged 18-35 years who had recovered from COVID-19.

For this clone: Other DNA sequences from this sample encode an identical CDR3 as well. J is TRBJ2-3 and V is TRBV6-5, with TRBD2 as a possible D gene (5 bases). Germline V CDR1 and CDR2: MNHEY, SVGAGI. Deletions cut 7 bases from V and 6 bases from J, with 8 bases between. This CDR3 has 11 residues. CDR3 bases: TGTGCCAGCACCCGAGGGGATACGCAGTATTTT. Protein sequence: CASTRGDTQYF.

A single count supports this clone. The rearrangement joins TRBV7-9 to TRBJ1-6; TRBD1 matches at 8 bases. This CDR3 comprises 14 residues. Germline trimming cut 2 bases from V and 8 bases from J; bases unmatched to any gene: 2. Per germline, CDR1 SEHNR and CDR2 FQNEAQ (reference sequence). In DNA form, the CDR3 reads TGTGCCAGCAGCTTAACGACAGGGGATTCACCCCTCCACTTT. Encoded protein: CASSLTTGDSPLHF.

The chain combines TRBV7-3 with TRBJ2-3, with D maybe TRBD2 (6 bases). The CDR3 consists of 15 residues. Trimming pared 5 bases from V and 2 bases from J, leaving 14 bases between. The germline V gene encodes CDR1 SGHTA and CDR2 FQGTGA. CDR3 sequence reads: CASSDLGGPTDTQYF. CDR3 nucleotide sequence: TGTGCCAGCAGCGATCTAGGAGGGCCCACAGATACGCAGTATTTT.

This chain joins TRBV28 and TRBJ1-1, with TRBD1 matching over 7 bases. In germline, CDR1 is MDHEN, CDR2 SYDVKM. This CDR3 has 17 amino acids. Germline trimming cut 4 bases from V and 6 bases from J; bases unmatched to any gene: 17. The CDR3 protein is CASSSLTETGMRAEAFF. CDR3 DNA: TGTGCCAGCAGTTCACTAACGGAGACAGGGATGAGAGCTGAAGCTTTCTTT.

CDR3 sequence (DNA): TGTGCCAGCAGCCCCGGACTAGCGGGGACAGATACGCAGTATTTT. It translates to CASSPGLAGTDTQYF. V and J are TRBV6-6 and TRBJ2-3; 12 bases fit TRBD2. Unmatched junction bases numbered 4, after V lost 6 bases and J lost 3 bases. CDR1 and CDR2 from the germline V gene are MNHNY and SVGAGI (reference sequence). This CDR3 has 15 amino acids.

The chain employs TRBV16 and TRBJ1-2; 7 nucleotides agree with TRBD1. The germline V gene encodes CDR1 KGHSY and CDR2 FQNENV. The CDR3 loop spans 16 amino acids. With V trimmed by 0 bases and J by 5 bases, 9 bases remained unmatched. CDR3 amino acids: CASSQSLRQGLYGYTF. CDR3 sequence (DNA): TGTGCCAGCAGCCAATCGCTCCGACAGGGCCTATATGGCTACACCTTC.

V and J are TRBV7-9 and TRBJ2-1, with 14 bases that match TRBD2. This CDR3 has 15 residues. V shed 1 base, J shed 9 bases, and the junction held 2 bases outside the gene matches. CDR1 and CDR2 from the germline V gene are SEHNR and FQNEAQ (reference sequence). This CDR3 reads CASSLGLAGGPEQFF. The CDR3 DNA reads as TGTGCCAGCAGCTTAGGACTAGCGGGGGGGCCTGAGCAGTTCTTC.

The V and J genes are TRBV5-1 and TRBJ2-7; 7 nucleotides align to TRBD2. CDR1 SGHRS and CDR2 YFSETQ come from the germline V gene. After removal of 4 bases from V and 2 bases from J, the junction contained 3 bases not matched to a gene. The CDR3 length is 13 residues. This CDR3 is CASSPAGAYEQYF. CDR3 sequence (DNA): TGCGCCAGCAGCCCGGCGGGAGCCTACGAGCAGTACTTC.

The V and J genes are TRBV19 and TRBJ1-1, with 7 bases aligning to TRBD1. V lost 3 bases to trimming and J lost 0 bases; unmatched junction nucleotides: 7. The CDR3 sequence is 16 residues long. Germline V gene lookup returns CDR1 LNHDA and CDR2 SQIVND (reference sequence). CDR3 nucleotide sequence: TGTGCCAGTAGTATTTTGGGACAGACCATGAACACTGAAGCTTTCTTT. Translating it yields CASSILGQTMNTEAFF.

The chain has TRBV14 and TRBJ1-1, with TRBD1 identical over 9 bases. The V segment lost 6 bases and the J segment 1 base; nucleotides outside the gene matches: 9. Germline V gene data show CDR1 as SGHDN and CDR2 as FVKESK. This CDR3 region has 16 residues. CDR3 sequence reads: CASSRDRGEKNTEAFF. CDR3 in DNA: TGTGCCAGCAGTCGAGACAGGGGGGAAAAGAACACTGAAGCTTTCTTT.

The chain is built from TRBV15 and TRBJ1-2, with TRBD1 as a possible D gene (5 bases). Trimming removed 1 base from V and 8 bases from J, with 11 bases in between. CDR3 length equals 13 residues. Germline V gene lookup returns CDR1 LNHNV and CDR2 YYDKDF (reference sequence). Here the CDR3 reads CATSRGQMEGYTF. The DNA of the CDR3 is TGTGCCACCAGCAGAGGACAGATGGAGGGCTACACCTTC.

This clone was counted once. The CDR3 DNA is TGTGCCAGCAGCGTAGGAAAAGGAGGTGGAAACACCATATATTTT. It encodes CASSVGKGGGNTIYF. The rearrangement joins TRBV9 to TRBJ1-3, with D hard to call. The CDR3 totals 15 residues. The germline V gene has CDR1 SGDLS and CDR2 YYNGEE. V was clipped by 0 bases and J by 3 bases, with 10 bases between them.

The chain carries TRBV5-1 and TRBJ1-1; no reliable D call. Trimming took off 0 bases at V and 6 bases at J, with 12 bases between the two ends. The CDR3 is made up of 14 amino acids. The V gene's germline CDR1 is SGHRS and CDR2 YFSETQ. For the CDR3, the DNA is TGCGCCAGCAGCTTGGTGGCCGGGAGGGCTGAAGCTTTCTTT. Translated: CASSLVAGRAEAFF.

V and J are TRBV29-1 and TRBJ2-7; 7 bases are a match to TRBD1. J was trimmed by 7 bases and V by 2 bases; bases with no gene match: 8. CDR1 and CDR2 (germline): SQVTM, ANQGSEA. This CDR3 is 13 amino acids long. This CDR3 is CSVEHRGGSEQYF. CDR3 in DNA: TGCAGCGTTGAACACAGGGGTGGATCGGAGCAGTACTTC.

The V and J genes are TRBV5-1 and TRBJ1-5; 9 bases are shared with TRBD1. Trimming took 2 bases from V and 1 from J; bases not matched to a gene: 1. The CDR3 has 15 amino acids. Germline lookup yields CDR1 SGHRS and CDR2 YFSETQ. The CDR3 DNA reads as TGCGCCAGCAGCTTACAGGGGGCAAGCAATCAGCCCCAGCATTTT. Its protein is CASSLQGASNQPQHF. Full variable domain (missing parts from reference TRBV5-1 and TRBJ1-5): KAGVTQTPRYLIKTRGQQVTLSCSPISGHRSVSWYQQTPGQGLQFLFEYFSETQRNKGNFPGRFSGRQFSNSRSEMNVSTLELGDSALYLCASSLQGASNQPQHFGDGTRLSIL.

The chain is built from TRBV18 and TRBJ1-3; 7 bases align to TRBD1. The CDR3 consists of 18 residues. Germline lookup yields CDR1 KGHSH and CDR2 LQKENI. J lost 3 bases, V lost 1 base, and 12 bases had no gene match. The CDR3 protein is CASSPLTGTPFNGNTIYF. The CDR3 bases are TGTGCCAGCTCACCACTGACAGGGACCCCGTTCAATGGAAACACCATATATTTT.

This clone was counted at least ten times. The chain uses TRBV6-4 and TRBJ2-3; no definite D call. The V gene's germline CDR1 is MRHNA and CDR2 SNTAGT. This CDR3 comprises 15 residues. V was trimmed by 2 bases and J by 0 bases, leaving 9 bases between them. CDR3 sequence reads: CASSDGDGSTDTQYF. Written as DNA, the CDR3 is TGTGCCAGCAGTGACGGAGACGGTAGCACAGATACGCAGTATTTT.

The chain uses TRBV11-1 and TRBJ1-3; tentatively, D is TRBD1 (5 bases). CDR3 length: 15 residues. CDR1 is SGHAT and CDR2 is FQDESV in the germline V gene (reference sequence). Trimming pared 3 bases from V and 4 bases from J, leaving 13 bases between. The CDR3 region is CASSFQGSTGNTIYF. CDR3 nucleotides: TGTGCCAGCAGCTTCCAGGGATCAACGGGAAACACCATATATTTT. Variable domain in full (rest from reference TRBV11-1 and TRBJ1-3): EAEVAQSPRYKITEKSQAVAFWCDPISGHATLYWYRQILGQGPELLVQFQDESVVDDSQLPKDRFSAERLKGVDSTLKIQPAELGDSAMYLCASSFQGSTGNTIYFGEGSWLTVV.

The chain couples TRBV7-6 to TRBJ1-6; D call uncertain. The germline CDR1 and CDR2 sequences are SGHVS and FNYEAQ. The CDR3 spans 16 residues. Trimming removed 5 bases from V and 9 bases from J, with 20 bases in between. The CDR3 sequence: CASSPLSGPPGSPLHF. DNA for the CDR3: TGTGCCAGCAGCCCCCTTTCTGGGCCCCCCGGTTCACCCCTCCACTTT.

The genes are TRBV2 and TRBJ2-1; D unclear. Germline assignment: CDR1 SNHLY and CDR2 FYNNEI. This CDR3 contains 14 residues. V dropped 10 bases and J dropped 3 bases, with 16 bases sitting between them. The CDR3 reads CATISGFFYNEQFF. CDR3 sequence (DNA): TGTGCCACCATTTCAGGATTCTTCTACAATGAGCAGTTCTTC. Full variable domain (remainder filled in from reference TRBV2 and TRBJ2-1): EPEVTQTPSHQVTQMGQEVILRCVPISNHLYFYWYRQILGQKVEFLVSFYNNEISEKSEIFDDQFSVERPDGSNFTLKIRSTKLEDSAMYFCATISGFFYNEQFFGPGTRLTVL.

The V and J genes are TRBV9 and TRBJ2-5; 13 bases align to TRBD2. V lost 0 bases and J lost 5; bases outside the gene matches: 13. The CDR3 totals 19 residues. CDR1 and CDR2 from the germline V gene are SGDLS and YYNGEE. CDR3 sequence: CASSVGIGLAGEGQETQYF. CDR3 DNA sequence: TGTGCCAGCAGCGTAGGCATTGGACTAGCGGGGGAGGGTCAGGAGACCCAGTACTTC.

The genes are TRBV7-2 and TRBJ1-2; 9 positions agree with TRBD1. V trimming: 2 bases; J trimming: 7 bases; junction bases outside the gene matches: 11. The CDR3 has 16 residues. Germline V gives CDR1 SGHTA, CDR2 FQGNSA. The CDR3 sequence is CASSLNKDRGRSGYTF. The CDR3 nucleotides read TGTGCCAGCAGCTTAAATAAGGACAGGGGCCGAAGTGGCTACACCTTC. Together with reference TRBV7-2 and TRBJ1-2, the CDR3 gives the full variable domain: GAGVSQSPSNKVTEKGKDVELRCDPISGHTALYWYRQSLGQGLEFLIYFQGNSAPDKSGLPSDRFSAERTGGSVSTLTIQRTQQEDSAVYLCASSLNKDRGRSGYTFGSGTRLTVV.

The V gene is TRBV5-1, the J gene TRBJ2-3; no firm D call. The CDR3 consists of 15 residues. V lost 4 bases and J lost 2, with 14 bases in between. The V gene's germline CDR1 is SGHRS and CDR2 YFSETQ. The CDR3 bases are TGCGCCAGCAGCCCACAGACGGAACTCACAGATACGCAGTATTTT. Translation: CASSPQTELTDTQYF.

This chain links TRBV27 with TRBJ2-3, with D perhaps matching TRBD2 (5 bases). The CDR3 totals 14 residues. The V end was cut by 4 bases, the J end by 4 bases, with 12 bases between. Germline V gene data show CDR1 as MNHEY and CDR2 as SMNVEV (reference sequence). CDR3 residues: CASSSWGEADTQYF. Written as DNA, the CDR3 is TGTGCCAGCAGTTCCTGGGGAGAGGCAGATACGCAGTATTTT.